These 27 T cell receptor beta chains were all obtained from the same sample, sequenced in a study of T cell responses to AZD1222 COVID-19 vaccine. Assay used: immunoSEQ multiplex PCR; TCRdb lists only in-frame clones, some missing. The data contain fewer than 150,000 clones, 70% to 90% of them singletons. The sample consisted of peripheral blood, taken 28 days after the second AZD1222 dose. The receptors come from an adult who received the AZD1222 COVID-19 vaccine.

The chain combines TRBV15 with TRBJ1-6; D not certain. CDR3 length equals 16 residues. Trimming pared 0 bases from V and 10 bases from J, leaving 16 bases between. CDR1 and CDR2 from the germline V gene are LNHNV and YYDKDF (reference sequence). The CDR3: CATSRDRMGRLSPLHF. In DNA, the CDR3 is TGTGCCACCAGCAGAGATCGTATGGGCAGGCTATCACCCCTCCACTTT.

This CDR3 reads CASRALGDSPLHF. The CDR3 DNA reads TGTGCCAGTAGAGCATTGGGAGACTCACCCCTCCACTTT. This chain links TRBV19 with TRBJ1-6; D gene unclear. The CDR3 covers 13 residues. V shed 6 bases and J shed 10 bases, with 13 bases lying between them. Germline loops: CDR1 LNHDA, CDR2 SQIVND (reference sequence).

The rearrangement uses TRBV27 and TRBJ1-1; perhaps TRBD1 as D (6 bases). The CDR3 is 13 amino acids. Between the trimmed V and J ends, which lost 7 bases and 8 bases, there was a span of 17 bases. CDR1 and CDR2 (germline): MNHEY, SMNVEV (reference sequence). The CDR3 DNA follows: TGTGCCAGCATTTCCCGGGGGGGGGCAGAAGCTTTCTTT. Protein sequence: CASISRGGAEAFF.

This chain links TRBV2 with TRBJ1-5, with 8 bases lining up with TRBD1. Germline-derived CDR1 and CDR2 are SNHLY and FYNNEI. This CDR3 spans 15 amino acids. The trim removed 6 bases at V and 2 bases at J, leaving 6 bases unmatched. The CDR3 here is CASRSQGAGNQPQHF. DNA of the CDR3: TGTGCCAGCAGATCCCAGGGGGCGGGCAATCAGCCCCAGCATTTT.

The rearrangement joins TRBV18 to TRBJ1-6; the match to TRBD1 covers 9 bases. The CDR3 runs 16 residues. Trimming took 3 bases from V and 5 from J; bases not matched to a gene: 5. Germline assignment: CDR1 KGHSH and CDR2 LQKENI. CDR3 bases: TGTGCCAGCTCACCTGGGACAGGGCGTGATAATTCACCCCTCCACTTT. Translating it yields CASSPGTGRDNSPLHF.

In regard to this clone: The sample has other DNA sequences that encode this CDR3 too. The chain employs TRBV14 and TRBJ1-1; a weak D match, TRBD1 (6 bases). Looked up from germline, CDR1 is SGHDN and CDR2 is FVKESK. V lost 4 bases and J 2 bases, leaving 8 bases between the germline ends. This CDR3 spans 13 amino acids. The CDR3 DNA sequence: TGTGCCAGCAGCCTACAGGGAAACACTGAAGCTTTCTTT. Translating gives CASSLQGNTEAFF.

The chain recombines TRBV7-9 with TRBJ2-3; 7 nucleotides line up with TRBD1. The V segment lost 5 bases and the J segment 0 bases; nucleotides outside the gene matches: 5. The CDR3 sequence is 15 residues long. Germline CDR1 is SEHNR and CDR2 is FQNEAQ (reference sequence). The CDR3 reads CASSTNRGSTDTQYF. The DNA for the CDR3 is TGTGCCAGCAGCACCAACAGGGGAAGCACAGATACGCAGTATTTT.

This clone has only a few counts. The V and J genes are TRBV7-9 and TRBJ2-7, with 10 nucleotides matching TRBD2. Per the germline V gene, CDR1 is SEHNR and CDR2 is FQNEAQ (reference sequence). Trimming cost V 3 bases and J 5 bases; bases outside gene matches: 7. The CDR3 contains 15 residues. CDR3 coding DNA: TGTGCCAGCAGCTTCAGCGGGAGGGCCAACGACGAGCAGTACTTC. Protein: CASSFSGRANDEQYF.

The chain couples TRBV10-3 to TRBJ1-1; D remains unclear. CDR1 ENHRY and CDR2 SYGVKD come from the germline V gene. V shed 4 bases and J shed 0 bases, with 9 bases lying between them. The CDR3 is made up of 14 amino acids. Written as DNA, the CDR3 is TGTGCCATCAGTGGTGAGATTATGAACACTGAAGCTTTCTTT. Translated, it gives CAISGEIMNTEAFF.

This clone has only a few counts. The chain uses TRBV30 and TRBJ1-3; D remains unclear. The V and J ends lost 7 bases and 0 bases respectively, with 10 bases between them. Looked up from germline, CDR1 is GTSNPN and CDR2 is SVGIG (reference sequence). The CDR3 has 13 residues. The CDR3 sequence is CAFQEYSGNTIYF. In nucleotides, the CDR3 is TGTGCCTTCCAGGAGTACTCTGGAAACACCATATATTTT.

V gene TRBV7-3 combines with J gene TRBJ1-2; TRBD1 matches 9 bases. The germline CDR1 and CDR2 sequences are SGHTA and FQGTGA. CDR3 length: 16 amino acids. The trim removed 0 bases at V and 4 bases at J, leaving 6 bases unmatched. CDR3 protein: CASSLTGQGGPYGYTF. In DNA form, the CDR3 reads TGTGCCAGCAGCTTAACGGGACAGGGTGGTCCCTATGGCTACACCTTC.

The chain carries TRBV5-6 and TRBJ1-6; 11 bases are shared with TRBD1. V lost 3 bases to trimming and J lost 7 bases; unmatched junction nucleotides: 3. CDR1 is SGHDT, CDR2 YYEEEE, per germline. The CDR3 extends over 15 amino acids. For the CDR3, the DNA is TGTGCCAGCAGCTGGGGGACAGGGGGAAATTCACCCCTCCACTTT. Protein: CASSWGTGGNSPLHF.

The chain carries TRBV30 and TRBJ2-1; D is perhaps TRBD2 (5 bases). Looked up from germline, CDR1 is GTSNPN and CDR2 is SVGIG (reference sequence). V dropped 0 bases and J dropped 6 bases, with 6 bases sitting between them. The CDR3 spans 12 residues. The CDR3 region is CAWSVSGNEQFF. DNA for the CDR3: TGTGCCTGGAGTGTAAGCGGCAATGAGCAGTTCTTC.

This chain links TRBV13 with TRBJ2-3; tentatively, D is TRBD2 (5 bases). V dropped 1 base and J dropped 4 bases, with 6 bases sitting between them. This CDR3 region has 13 residues. Germline V gene lookup returns CDR1 PRHDT and CDR2 FYEKMQ (reference sequence). CDR3 in amino acids: CASSLDGADTQYF. The CDR3 DNA sequence: TGTGCCAGCAGCTTAGACGGGGCAGATACGCAGTATTTT.

The chain links TRBV4-2 to TRBJ2-5; 7 bases align to TRBD1. This CDR3 is 14 amino acids long. After removal of 1 base from V and 5 bases from J, the junction contained 4 bases not matched to a gene. Germline V CDR1 and CDR2: LGHNA, YNFKEQ. The CDR3 region has the DNA TGTGCCAGCAGCCAAGGAGGGACAGCGGAGACCCAGTACTTC. Its translation: CASSQGGTAETQYF.

The genes are TRBV10-3 and TRBJ2-5; 8 positions match TRBD2. Per the germline V gene, CDR1 is ENHRY and CDR2 is SYGVKD. The ends lost 10 bases at V and 5 bases at J; junction bases unmatched: 12. The CDR3 spans 14 residues. The CDR3 loop reads CATRGSGEGETQYF. In DNA form, the CDR3 reads TGTGCCACCCGGGGTAGCGGGGAGGGGGAGACCCAGTACTTC.

This clone was observed a single time. V is TRBV30 and J is TRBJ1-5, with no clear D. This CDR3 region has 11 residues. CDR1 is GTSNPN and CDR2 is SVGIG in the germline V gene (reference sequence). V was shortened by 5 bases and J by 3 bases, with 5 bases between the two germline ends. The CDR3 coding sequence is TGTGCCTGGGGCCTCAATCAGCCCCAGCATTTT. Translated: CAWGLNQPQHF.

The genes are TRBV7-8 and TRBJ1-2; 8 nucleotides align to TRBD1. Germline V gene lookup returns CDR1 SGHVS and CDR2 FQNEAQ. J lost 3 bases, V lost 8 bases, and 5 bases had no gene match. The CDR3 spans 13 residues. This CDR3 reads CASLGQGDYGYTF. CDR3 sequence (DNA): TGTGCCAGCCTCGGACAGGGAGACTATGGCTACACCTTC.

J is TRBJ1-2 and V is TRBV6-5; D remains unclear. Germline CDR1 is MNHEY and CDR2 is SVGAGI. V was shortened by 0 bases and J by 0 bases, with 11 bases between the two germline ends. The CDR3 is 16 amino acids. CDR3 sequence: CASSYSVTGTNYGYTF. The CDR3 DNA reads TGTGCCAGCAGTTACTCGGTAACGGGAACTAACTATGGCTACACCTTC.

V is TRBV4-2 and J is TRBJ1-5; D is uncertain. The V gene lost 0 bases and the J gene lost 5 bases, with 8 bases spanning the gap. Per germline, CDR1 LGHNA and CDR2 YNFKEQ. The CDR3 loop spans 14 amino acids. In DNA, the CDR3 is TGTGCCAGCAGCCAAGATTTGGCCGATCAGCCCCAGCATTTT. Protein sequence: CASSQDLADQPQHF.

As DNA, the CDR3 is TGCGCCAGCAGCTTGGGGGCGGCTGACCTGAACACTGAAGCTTTCTTT. Translating gives CASSLGAADLNTEAFF. This chain connects TRBV5-1 to TRBJ1-1; no clear D gene. This CDR3 has 16 residues. V lost 0 bases to trimming and J lost 0 bases, with 12 bases between them. Germline-derived CDR1 and CDR2 are SGHRS and YFSETQ.

The chain combines TRBV7-2 with TRBJ1-1; D is possibly TRBD1 (5 bases). This CDR3 contains 15 residues. CDR1 is SGHTA and CDR2 is FQGNSA in the germline V gene. The V and J ends lost 2 bases and 1 base respectively, with 11 bases between them. The CDR3 region is CASSLRGSPNTEAFF. The CDR3 coding sequence is TGTGCCAGCAGCTTACGGGGGAGTCCGAACACTGAAGCTTTCTTT.

The chain recombines TRBV7-6 with TRBJ1-3; TRBD1 matches at 8 bases. Germline V CDR1 and CDR2: SGHVS, FNYEAQ. V was clipped by 5 bases and J by 0 bases; unmatched bases: 9. CDR3 length: 17 residues. The CDR3 nucleotides read TGTGCCAGCAGCCCAGTCGGGACAGGCATCTCTGGAAACACCATATATTTT. Translated, it gives CASSPVGTGISGNTIYF.

The rearrangement uses TRBV19 and TRBJ2-1, with 9 bases that match TRBD2. J gave up 0 bases and V 5 bases, and 5 bases lay outside the gene matches. This CDR3 contains 16 residues. In germline, CDR1 is LNHDA, CDR2 SQIVND (reference sequence). The CDR3: CASSPSTSGSYNEQFF. The CDR3 DNA reads as TGTGCCAGTAGTCCTTCGACTAGCGGCTCCTACAATGAGCAGTTCTTC.

Points on this clone: The CDR3 does not close with the conserved phenylalanine or tryptophan, likely indicating a read error. The DNA is left out, because the CDR3 cannot be placed on it with certainty; the CDR3 is given as TCRdb lists it. The chain links TRBV27 to TRBJ1-2. The CDR3 totals 12 residues, both ends included. Germline V lookup: CDR1 MNHEY, CDR2 SMNVEV (reference sequence). The chain's CDR3 is CASSLMGTPAYR.

This chain connects TRBV7-2 to TRBJ1-3; tentatively, D is TRBD1 (5 bases). The CDR3 spans 13 residues. Germline V gives CDR1 SGHTA, CDR2 FQGNSA. Deletions cut 5 bases from V and 4 bases from J, with 9 bases between. In nucleotides, the CDR3 is TGTGCCAGCAGCGGGGGACCGGGAAACACCATATATTTT. Amino acid sequence: CASSGGPGNTIYF.

This chain connects TRBV7-2 to TRBJ2-7; 7 nucleotides match TRBD1. Germline-derived CDR1 and CDR2 are SGHTA and FQGNSA. J gave up 0 bases and V 5 bases, and 4 bases lay outside the gene matches. The CDR3 is 14 amino acids. The CDR3, as DNA: TGTGCCAGCAGCCTACAGGGGACCTCCTACGAGCAGTACTTC. Translating it yields CASSLQGTSYEQYF. The whole variable domain, remainder taken from reference TRBV7-2 and TRBJ2-7, is GAGVSQSPSNKVTEKGKDVELRCDPISGHTALYWYRQSLGQGLEFLIYFQGNSAPDKSGLPSDRFSAERTGGSVSTLTIQRTQQEDSAVYLCASSLQGTSYEQYFGPGTRLTVT.